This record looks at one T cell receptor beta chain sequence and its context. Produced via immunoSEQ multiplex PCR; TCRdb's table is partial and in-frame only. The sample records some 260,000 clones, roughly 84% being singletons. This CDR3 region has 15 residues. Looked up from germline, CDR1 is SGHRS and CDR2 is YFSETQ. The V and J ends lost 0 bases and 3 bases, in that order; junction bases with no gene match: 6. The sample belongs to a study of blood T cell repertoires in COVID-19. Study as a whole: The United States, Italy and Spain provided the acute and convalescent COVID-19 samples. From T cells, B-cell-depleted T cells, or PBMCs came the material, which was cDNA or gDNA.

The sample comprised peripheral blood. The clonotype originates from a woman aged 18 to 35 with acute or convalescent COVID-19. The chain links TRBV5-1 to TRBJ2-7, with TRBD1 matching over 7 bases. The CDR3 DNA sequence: TGCGCCAGCAGCTTGGACGGGACAGCGTACTACGAGCAGTACTTC. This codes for CASSLDGTAYYEQYF.